The 5 T cell receptor beta chains in this list originate from one sample, sequenced in a study of blood T cell repertoires in COVID-19. TCRdb's table, derived via immunoSEQ multiplex PCR, lists solely in-frame clones and lacks some. The profile covers 200,000 or so clones, with approximately 84% appearing a single time and 6% to 8% taken by the ten largest. Sequenced input: peripheral blood. The receptors here all came from a human donor with acute or convalescent COVID-19. The donor label of this sample is uncertain.

V gene TRBV6-5 combines with J gene TRBJ2-2; 15 bases align to TRBD2. The V segment lost 2 bases and the J segment 8 bases; nucleotides outside the gene matches: 3. Per the germline V gene, CDR1 is MNHEY and CDR2 is SVGAGI. The CDR3 totals 16 residues. The CDR3 DNA sequence: TGTGCCAGCAGTTACGGACTAGCGGGAGGGTCTGGGGAGCTGTTTTTT. Amino acid sequence: CASSYGLAGGSGELFF.

This clone occurred once. The chain links TRBV19 to TRBJ1-5; the D is unclear. The germline V gene encodes CDR1 LNHDA and CDR2 SQIVND (reference sequence). V was clipped by 3 bases and J by 3 bases, with 12 bases between them. CDR3 length equals 15 residues. The CDR3 is CASSIILFINQPQHF. DNA for the CDR3: TGTGCCAGTAGTATTATACTCTTTATCAATCAGCCCCAGCATTTT.

The rearrangement links TRBV10-3 to TRBJ1-1; 8 bases line up with TRBD1. Trimming removed 6 bases from V and 1 base from J; junction bases left unmatched: 1. Germline loops: CDR1 ENHRY, CDR2 SYGVKD. The CDR3 has 13 residues. The CDR3 bases are TGTGCCATCAGGACAGGGGCGAACACTGAAGCTTTCTTT. Its translation: CAIRTGANTEAFF.

As to this clone: The same CDR3 can be traced to other DNA sequences in this sample. V gene TRBV7-2 combines with J gene TRBJ1-2; no clear D gene. The CDR3 loop spans 12 amino acids. V lost 5 bases to trimming and J lost 4 bases, with 8 bases between them. Germline assignment: CDR1 SGHTA and CDR2 FQGNSA. Here the CDR3 DNA reads TGTGCCAGCAGCCCCACTCTCTATGGCTACACCTTC. Its protein product is CASSPTLYGYTF.

This rearrangement joins TRBV4-1 to TRBJ2-7; 7 bases line up with TRBD2. With 2 bases clipped from V and 0 bases from J, the junction kept 7 bases outside the gene matches. This CDR3 is built from 16 residues. Germline values: CDR1 MGHRA, CDR2 YSYEKL. CDR3 amino acids: CASSQLSGRISYEQYF. CDR3 DNA sequence: TGCGCCAGCAGCCAACTTAGCGGGCGAATCTCCTACGAGCAGTACTTC.